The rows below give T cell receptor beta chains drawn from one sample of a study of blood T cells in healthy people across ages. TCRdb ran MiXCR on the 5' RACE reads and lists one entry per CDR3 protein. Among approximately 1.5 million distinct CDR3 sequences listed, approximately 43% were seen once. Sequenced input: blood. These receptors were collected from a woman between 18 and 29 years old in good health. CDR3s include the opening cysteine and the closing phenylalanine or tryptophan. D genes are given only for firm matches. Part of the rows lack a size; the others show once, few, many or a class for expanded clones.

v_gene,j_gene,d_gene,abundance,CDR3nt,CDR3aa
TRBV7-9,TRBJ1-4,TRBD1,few,TGTGCCAGCAGGACCCAACAGGGGGGTGAAAAACTGTTTTTT,CASRTQQGGEKLFF
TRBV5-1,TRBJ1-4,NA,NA,TGCGCCAGCAGCGGGTCTGCAACTAATGAAAAACTGTTTTTT,CASSGSATNEKLFF
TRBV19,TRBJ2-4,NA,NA,TGTGCCAGTAGTACTCACACTTACCTAGCCAAAAACATTCAGTACTTC,CASSTHTYLAKNIQYF
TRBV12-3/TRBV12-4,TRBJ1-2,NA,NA,NA,CASSFGPGYGYTF
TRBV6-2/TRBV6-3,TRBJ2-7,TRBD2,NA,TGTGCCAGCAGTTACTCGACGACTAGCGGGAGTATCCAGTACTTC,CASSYSTTSGSIQYF
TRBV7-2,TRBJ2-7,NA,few,TGTGCCAGCAGCCCTAATCGGGTCCACGAGCAGTACTTC,CASSPNRVHEQYF
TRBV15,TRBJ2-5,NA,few,TGTGCCACCAGCGGTGGTGAGGCGGAGACCCAGTACTTC,CATSGGEAETQYF
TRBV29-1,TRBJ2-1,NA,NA,TGCAGCGGCTGGGGCGCAGATAGTGAGCAGTTCTTC,CSGWGADSEQFF
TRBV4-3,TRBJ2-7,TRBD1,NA,TGCGCCAGCAGCCAAGATTGGAGACAGGGGGCAAACGAGCAGTACTTC,CASSQDWRQGANEQYF
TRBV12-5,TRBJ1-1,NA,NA,TGTGCTAGTGGTTACTCGGCAACTGAAGCTTTCTTT,CASGYSATEAFF
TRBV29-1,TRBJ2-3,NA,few,TGCAGCGGTGGGGGGCCCGGCCGCACAGATACGCAGTATTTT,CSGGGPGRTDTQYF
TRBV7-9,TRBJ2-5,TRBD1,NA,TGTGCCAGCAGCGCACAGGGGTCAGAACAAGAGACCCAGTACTTC,CASSAQGSEQETQYF
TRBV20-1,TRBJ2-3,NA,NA,TGCAGTGCTAGAGGCCAGAACAGAGAGGCGGATACGCAGTATTTT,CSARGQNREADTQYF
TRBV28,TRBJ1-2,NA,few,TGTGCCAGCAGGCAATATGGCCGAAACTATGGCTACACCTTC,CASRQYGRNYGYTF
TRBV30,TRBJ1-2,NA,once,TGTGCCTGGGGTAGGGTGGGAAATGGCTACACCTTC,CAWGRVGNGYTF
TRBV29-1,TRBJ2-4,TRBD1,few,TGCAGCGTTGGGACAGGTGGATGGGGAGAGCAGTACTTC,CSVGTGGWGEQYF
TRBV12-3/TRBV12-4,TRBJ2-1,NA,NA,TGTGCCAGCAGCCTAATGGGACACCCCAATGAGCAGTTCTTC,CASSLMGHPNEQFF
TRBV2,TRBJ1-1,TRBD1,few,TGTGCAAGCAGTGAATATGGACAGGGAAGGGCTTTCTTT,CASSEYGQGRAFF
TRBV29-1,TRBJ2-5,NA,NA,TGCAGCGTTGAAGGTCAGGGGCCCGGGGAGACCCAGTACTTC,CSVEGQGPGETQYF
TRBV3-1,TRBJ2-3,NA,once,TGTGCCAGCAGCCAAGTTCTGGGAACCGGGGGAGATACGCAGTATTTT,CASSQVLGTGGDTQYF
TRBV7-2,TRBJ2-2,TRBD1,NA,TGTGCCAGCAGCGCTGACAGGGGTACCGGGGAGCTGTTTTTT,CASSADRGTGELFF
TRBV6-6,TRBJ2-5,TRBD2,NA,TGTGCCAGCAGTTATTGGACTAGCGGTTACTACAATGAGCAGTACTTC,CASSYWTSGYYNEQYF
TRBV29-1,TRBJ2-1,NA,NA,TGCAGCGTTGTTTCAGCCCGAGGTGAGCAGTTCTTC,CSVVSARGEQFF
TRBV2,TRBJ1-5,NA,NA,TGTGCCAGCAGTGGGTTAGGCGGACAGCCCCAGCATTTT,CASSGLGGQPQHF
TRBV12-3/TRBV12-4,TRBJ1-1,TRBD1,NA,TGTGCCAGCGGCCTGACAGGGGGGCGGTCCACTGAAGCTTTCTTT,CASGLTGGRSTEAFF
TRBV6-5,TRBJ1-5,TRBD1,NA,TGTGCCAGCAGCATCGGACAGGGGGCAAATCAGCCCCAGCATTTT,CASSIGQGANQPQHF
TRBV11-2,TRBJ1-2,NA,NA,TGTGCCAGCAGCCTCTCGCTGACTAGCGGGAGGGGAAACTATGGCTACACCTTC,CASSLSLTSGRGNYGYTF
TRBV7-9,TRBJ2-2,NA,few,TGTGCCAGCAGCTCGGGGTCCACCGGGGAGCTGTTTTTT,CASSSGSTGELFF
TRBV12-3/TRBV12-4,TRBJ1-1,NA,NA,TGTGCCAGCAGTTTCTTTGCAGGCCTCCACCTTGGGAGCACTGAAGCTTTCTTT,CASSFFAGLHLGSTEAFF
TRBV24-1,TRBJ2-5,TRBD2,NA,TGTGCCACCAGTGACCCTAGCGGGAGAATTCCAGAGACCCAGTACTTC,CATSDPSGRIPETQYF
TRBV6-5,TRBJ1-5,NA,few,TGTGCCAGAAGTTACGGGGGGGGCGGTCAGCCCCAGCATTTT,CARSYGGGGQPQHF
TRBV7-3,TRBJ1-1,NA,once,TGTGCCAGCAACTTAATTCCAGGGATGAACACTGAAGCTTTCTTT,CASNLIPGMNTEAFF
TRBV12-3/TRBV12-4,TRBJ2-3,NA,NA,TGTGCCAGCAGTTTAGCAGTCTCTGTTACGGATACGCAGTATTTT,CASSLAVSVTDTQYF
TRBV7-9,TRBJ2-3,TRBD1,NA,TGTGCCAGCAGGGCCGGGACAGGTCGAAATACGCAGTATTTT,CASRAGTGRNTQYF
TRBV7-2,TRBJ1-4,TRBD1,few,TGTGCCAGCAGCTTAGATGTTCAGGGGGAAGAAAAACTGTTTTTT,CASSLDVQGEEKLFF
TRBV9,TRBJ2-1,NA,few,TGTGCCAGCAGCGTAGTAGGAGGGGGCGCAGAGGATGAGCAGTTCTTC,CASSVVGGGAEDEQFF
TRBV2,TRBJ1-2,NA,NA,TGTGCCAGCAGCGAGGAGGTTCGGGGGAACTATGGCTACACCTTC,CASSEEVRGNYGYTF
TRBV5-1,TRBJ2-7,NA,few,TGCGCCAGCAGCTCTTCCCGGGACTTCTCCTACGAGCAGTACTTC,CASSSSRDFSYEQYF
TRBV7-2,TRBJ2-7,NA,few,TGTGCCAGCAGCTTAGCTACGGCGGTACACGAGCAGTACTTC,CASSLATAVHEQYF
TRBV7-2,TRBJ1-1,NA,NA,TGTGCCAGCAGCCAGGGAAGGTTAAGTGCTTTCTTT,CASSQGRLSAFF
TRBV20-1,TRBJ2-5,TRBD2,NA,TGCAGTGCGGCCGGGACTAGCGGGAAGACCCAGTACTTC,CSAAGTSGKTQYF
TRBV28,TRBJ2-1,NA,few,TGTGCCAGCAGTTTCCACGGGAGACCTGAGCAGTTCTTC,CASSFHGRPEQFF
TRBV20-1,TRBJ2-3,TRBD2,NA,TGCAGTGCTAGAGATCCCAGGACTAGCGGTAGCACAGATACGCAGTATTTT,CSARDPRTSGSTDTQYF
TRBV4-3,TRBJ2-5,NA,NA,TGCGCCAGCAGCTACAGGGATGGGGCCTACAATGAGCAGTACTTC,CASSYRDGAYNEQYF
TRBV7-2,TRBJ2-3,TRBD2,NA,TGTGCCAACAGCTTAAGACTAGCGGGAGGGAATACGCAGTATTTT,CANSLRLAGGNTQYF
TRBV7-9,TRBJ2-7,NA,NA,TGTGCCAGCAGCTGGTGGGAAGACAAGGCCTACGAGCAGTACTTC,CASSWWEDKAYEQYF
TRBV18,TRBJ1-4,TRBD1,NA,TGTGCCAGCTCACCAGGGGCCGGACAGGGGTTTGAAAAACTGTTTTTT,CASSPGAGQGFEKLFF
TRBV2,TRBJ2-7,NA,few,TGTGCCAGCAGTGAACAGGCCTACGAGCAGTACTTC,CASSEQAYEQYF
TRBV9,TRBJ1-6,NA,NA,TGTGCCAGCAGCGAGGACAGAATCTTGGGTTCACCCCTCCACTTT,CASSEDRILGSPLHF
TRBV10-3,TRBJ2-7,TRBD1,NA,TGTGCCATCAGTGGGGACAGGGGGCCTAACGAGCAGTACTTC,CAISGDRGPNEQYF
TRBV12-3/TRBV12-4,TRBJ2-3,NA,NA,TGTGCCAGCAGTCGGGGACTTCCTGCGGATACGCAGTATTTT,CASSRGLPADTQYF
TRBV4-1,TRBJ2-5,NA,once,TGCGCCAGCAGCCAAGGGTTCAGGAGGGTCCCGGTGGTAGAGACCCAGTACTTC,CASSQGFRRVPVVETQYF
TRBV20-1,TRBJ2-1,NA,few,TGCAGTGCTGCCGCTTTCGGACAGGAAGCCTCGCGGGGTGAGCAGTTCTTC,CSAAAFGQEASRGEQFF
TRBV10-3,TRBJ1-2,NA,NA,TGTGCCATCAGTGGGTCAGAAGCTAACTATGGCTACACCTTC,CAISGSEANYGYTF
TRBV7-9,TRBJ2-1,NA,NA,TGTGCCAGCAGCTTAATGAGCGGGAATGAGCAGTTCTTC,CASSLMSGNEQFF
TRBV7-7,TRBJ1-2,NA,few,TGTGCTAGCAGCGAAGCGTACAGGGCCCATGGCTACACCTTC,CASSEAYRAHGYTF
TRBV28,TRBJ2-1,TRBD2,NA,TGTGCCAGCGGAGGGGAGGGGTTCTATGAGCAGTTCTTC,CASGGEGFYEQFF